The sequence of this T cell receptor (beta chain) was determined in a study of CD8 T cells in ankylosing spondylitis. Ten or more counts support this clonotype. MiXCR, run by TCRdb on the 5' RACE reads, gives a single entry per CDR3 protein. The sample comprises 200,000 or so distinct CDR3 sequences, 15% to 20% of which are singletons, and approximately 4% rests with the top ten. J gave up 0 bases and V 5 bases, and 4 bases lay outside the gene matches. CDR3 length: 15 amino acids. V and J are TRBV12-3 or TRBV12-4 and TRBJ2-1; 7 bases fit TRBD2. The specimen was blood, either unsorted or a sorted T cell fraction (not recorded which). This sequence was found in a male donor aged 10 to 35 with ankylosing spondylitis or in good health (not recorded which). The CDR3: CASSLRTSSYNEQFF. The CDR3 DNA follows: TGTGCCAGCAGTCTAAGGACTAGCTCCTACAATGAGCAGTTCTTC.